The source of this TCR beta chain is a study of blood T cell repertoires in COVID-19 (dated by TCRdb to 2018 to 2020). For the study in its entirety: Samples covering the acute and convalescent phases of COVID-19 were provided by collaborators in the United States, Italy and Spain. The material from the prospective study consisted of cDNA or gDNA derived from T cells, B-cell-depleted T cells, or PBMCs. Deeply sampled blood TCRbeta repertoires from subjects exposed to, actively infected with, or recovered from COVID-19 were included in the dataset. The repertoires were made available in a free public database intended to serve as a resource for research on the immune response to SARS-CoV-2. The samples were drawn from two sources: the first 160 participants of the ongoing ImmuneRACE study, and about 1,300 subjects contributed by 6 global collaborators. A de-identified subject ID, COVID-19 status, age in years and sex were almost always included in the sample metadata. Where available, HLA class I and class II types were obtained from metadata supplied by the sample provider rather than from assay-based typing. What the study reported, not specific to this receptor: How much clinical and demographic metadata was included differed by source and by participant, and the metadata was provided uncurated.

As concerns this clone: The antigen it binds to is not known. Within one base of it there is no much larger clone, and no base qualities were kept.

Collaborating institutions collected whole blood in K2EDTA tubes following their own protocols. For TCRbeta analysis, collaborator samples were shipped as frozen whole blood, as isolated PBMCs, or as DNA extracted from either sample type. The immunoSEQ Assay, a bias-controlled multiplex PCR, was used to amplify TCRbeta CDR3 regions from genomic DNA. The original pipeline was this. Nucleated cell counts per sample were estimated from amplification of reference gene primers within the assay. To quantify the absolute abundance of each unique TCRbeta CDR3 rearrangement, sequence reads were collapsed and filtered. Productive Simpson clonality was computed per sample as the square root of Simpson's diversity index over productive rearrangements. TCRdb re-hosts the immuneACCESS table, in-frame sequences only. Its copies lack some clones; in the studies checked, an unresolved V gene accounts for under half of them, and the cause for the rest is not known. That table is the source of V, J and clone size, and D and trimming were worked out from the DNA. Across this sample there are 200,000 or so clones, with approximately 84% seen only once. The ten largest make up 3.5% to 4.5% of the sample.

The receptor was derived from a man between 50 and 59 years old with acute or convalescent COVID-19. The specimen was peripheral blood.

Here is the DNA: TGCGCCAGCAGCTTGGCCCGGACAGAAACCTATTCACCCCTCCACTTT. The encoded protein is CASSLARTETYSPLHF. Recombination linked TRBV5-1 to TRBJ1-6, with a tentative D gene TRBD1 over 6 matching bases. Including the terminal cysteine and phenylalanine, the CDR3 comprises 16 residues. Only the CDR3 DNA is retained, 48 bases long and in frame from the first base. The germline V gene gives CDR1 as SGHRS and CDR2 as YFSETQ. The trim is 0 bases for V and 8 bases for J, with a gap of 15 bases between the germline ends.